One TCR beta chain is described in this entry. The antigen remains undetermined. This sample was included in a study of CD8 T cells in Susac syndrome. Study-level findings and limits: It was acknowledged by the study that relatively few individuals were included in its TCR sequencing and HLA analysis.

When the RNA was reverse transcribed, random hexamers were used with an input of about 0.5 to 1 ug. Amplification of TCR beta CDR3 across 54 Vbeta and 13 Jbeta was performed with immunoSEQ multiplex PCR. TCRdb re-derived calls from the immunoSEQ multiplex PCR reads in MiXCR, one entry per CDR3 protein. The data show 170,000 or so distinct CDR3 sequences, roughly 95% seen once. With 5 bases removed from V and 3 bases from J, the gap between germline ends came to 12 bases. There are 13 residues in the CDR3. Germline values: CDR1 SGDLS, CDR2 YYNGEE. CD8+ and CD4+ T cells from blood underwent TCR beta sequencing, which was carried out in a high-throughput format. It was negative isolation that provided the CD8+ and CD4+ T cells, whereas TEMRA cells were enriched by FACS.

V gene TRBV9 combines with J gene TRBJ2-7, with D possibly matching TRBD1 (5 bases). The sequence derives from a human donor with multiple sclerosis. The sample consisted of CD8+ T cells from PBMCs. CDR3 sequence reads: CASRDGHGYEQYF. DNA of the CDR3: TGTGCCAGCAGGGACGGACACGGCTACGAGCAGTACTTC. The full variable domain, rest sourced from reference TRBV9 and TRBJ2-7, is DSGVTQTPKHLITATGQRVTLRCSPRSGDLSVYWYQQSLDQGLQFLIQYYNGEERAKGNILERFSAQQFPDLHSELNLSSLELGDSALYFCASRDGHGYEQYFGPGTRLTVT.